Listed below are T cell receptor beta chains from one sample, sequenced in a study of blood T cell repertoires in COVID-19. Using immunoSEQ multiplex PCR, the repertoire was profiled, and TCRdb retains in-frame clones only, with some absent. The table shows around 300,000 clones, with around 90% occurring only once. The sequenced sample consisted of peripheral blood. The receptors were gathered from a middle-aged woman with acute or convalescent COVID-19. The CDR3 runs from the conserved cysteine through the conserved F or W.

CDR3aa | j_gene | v_gene
CASSLKGAGYGYTF | TRBJ1-2 | TRBV27
CASSPTGTEAFF | TRBJ1-1 | TRBV19
CSVEAGLRTEAFF | TRBJ1-1 | TRBV29-1
CASSRPLRGSNYGYTF | TRBJ1-2 | TRBV4-1
CARPRQGDTGELFF | TRBJ2-2 | TRBV21-1
CASSLAGFANTGELFF | TRBJ2-2 | TRBV5-4
CASSHGASANTGELFF | TRBJ2-2 | TRBV3-1/TRBV3-2
CASSYHRGGYGYTF | TRBJ1-2 | TRBV6-5
CASSLSRGGYTF | TRBJ1-2 | TRBV5-8
CASSLNGGNTIYF | TRBJ1-3 | TRBV5-4
CASSLGILAWSTGELFF | TRBJ2-2 | TRBV7-6
CASSSGTRNEKLFF | TRBJ1-4 | TRBV3-1/TRBV3-2
CARKQGAQVTEAFF | TRBJ1-1 | TRBV2
CATRRQGQESGYTF | TRBJ1-2 | TRBV19
CASSEQGKSTEAFF | TRBJ1-1 | TRBV2
CASSQDYDRGTDTQYF | TRBJ2-3 | TRBV3-1/TRBV3-2
CASSYGTDQPQHF | TRBJ1-5 | TRBV7-9
CASSYRGGEKLFF | TRBJ1-4 | TRBV7-9
CASSSGQPTSTDTQYF | TRBJ2-3 | TRBV9
CASRRDGSYGYTF | TRBJ1-2 | TRBV27
CASSEGWEDQPQHF | TRBJ1-5 | TRBV2
CASSPGTGAYGYTF | TRBJ1-2 | TRBV6-5
CASKLRGGAFF | TRBJ1-1 | TRBV5-8
CASSGPGGNFNEQFF | TRBJ2-1 | TRBV10-1
CASRRTGTEAFF | TRBJ1-1 | TRBV12-3/TRBV12-4
CATSDSGQGRAYNEQFF | TRBJ2-1 | TRBV24-1
CASSQTPAGDYGYTF | TRBJ1-2 | TRBV4-2
CASSGFQGGYGYTF | TRBJ1-2 | TRBV2
CASSPLDSYGYTF | TRBJ1-2 | TRBV27
CASSPSTGGFETQYF | TRBJ2-5 | TRBV7-9
CASSLEGGPDTQYF | TRBJ2-3 | TRBV7-2
CASSEAAGRKDTEAFF | TRBJ1-1 | TRBV6-1
CASSDGSYGYTF | TRBJ1-2 | TRBV6-4
CASMRGGQETQYF | TRBJ2-5 | TRBV10-2
CASGKTGQATNEKLFF | TRBJ1-4 | TRBV9
CASSITGGGNTEAFF | TRBJ1-1 | TRBV19
CATSLTVMNTEAFF | TRBJ1-1 | TRBV15
CASSYRDSLQETQYF | TRBJ2-5 | TRBV5-1
CASSPGQGFSPLHF | TRBJ1-6 | TRBV6-5
CASSIKRGHAAKNIQYF | TRBJ2-4 | TRBV19
CASSAGQGALYGYTF | TRBJ1-2 | TRBV5-6
CASSSGLAGYETQYF | TRBJ2-5 | TRBV27
CASSGLRNTEAFF | TRBJ1-1 | TRBV2
CATSRVGPGGIGGYTF | TRBJ1-2 | TRBV15
CASSADIANYGYTF | TRBJ1-2 | TRBV18
CASSAQASLDTQYF | TRBJ2-3 | TRBV9
CASSPRTGNTEAFF | TRBJ1-1 | TRBV27